This TCR beta chain stems from a study of cytomegalovirus exposure and HLA in healthy donors. PCR employed 60 Vbeta and 13 Jbeta primers. Sequencing was performed with immunoSEQ multiplex PCR; in TCRdb, only in-frame clones are kept and a portion is missing. The sample lists fewer than 40,000 clones, about nine tenths occurring once. This CDR3 is built from 16 residues. Germline CDR1 SGHTA, CDR2 FQGTGA. Trimming took 5 bases from V and 5 from J; bases not matched to a gene: 9. General study points: As was reported, the classifier diagnosed cytomegalovirus status with high specificity and sensitivity. With DRB1 most and HLA-C fewest, TCR association rates differed between HLA loci in a later analysis. According to an earlier analysis, most TCR beta V segments yielded productive rearrangements about 87% or about 30% of the time.

On this clone: No antigen is known for it.

The chain couples TRBV7-3 to TRBJ2-1; the match to TRBD2 covers 10 bases. Sequencing used PBMCs. This clonotype was sampled from a woman between 40 and 55 years old in good health and CMV-seropositive. The CDR3 coding sequence is TGTGCCAGCAGCATTGATAGACTAGCGGGTAACAATGAGCAGTTCTTC. It is translated as CASSIDRLAGNNEQFF. Full variable domain (outside the CDR3, taken from reference TRBV7-3 and TRBJ2-1): GAGVSQTPSNKVTEKGKYVELRCDPISGHTALYWYRQSLGQGPEFLIYFQGTGAADDSGLPNDRFFAVRPEGSVSTLKIQRTERGDSAVYLCASSIDRLAGNNEQFFGPGTRLTVL.